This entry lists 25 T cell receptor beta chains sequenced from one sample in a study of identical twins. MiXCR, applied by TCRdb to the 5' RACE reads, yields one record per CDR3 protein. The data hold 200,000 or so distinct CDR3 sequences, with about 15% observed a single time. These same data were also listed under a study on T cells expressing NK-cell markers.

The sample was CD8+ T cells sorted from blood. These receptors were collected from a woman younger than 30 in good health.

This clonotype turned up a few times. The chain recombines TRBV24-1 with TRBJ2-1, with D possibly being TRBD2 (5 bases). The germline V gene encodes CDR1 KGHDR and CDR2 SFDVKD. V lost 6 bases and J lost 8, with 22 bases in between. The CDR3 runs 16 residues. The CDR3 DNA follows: TGTGCCACCAGTATGCGGCCGGACTCCGTCTGCGATGAGCAGTTCTTC. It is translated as CATSMRPDSVCDEQFF.

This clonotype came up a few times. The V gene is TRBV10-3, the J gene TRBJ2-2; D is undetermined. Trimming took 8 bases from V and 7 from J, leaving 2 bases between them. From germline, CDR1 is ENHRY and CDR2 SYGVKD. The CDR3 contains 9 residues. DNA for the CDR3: TGTGCCATCGGCGGGGAGCTGTTTTTT. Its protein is CAIGGELFF.

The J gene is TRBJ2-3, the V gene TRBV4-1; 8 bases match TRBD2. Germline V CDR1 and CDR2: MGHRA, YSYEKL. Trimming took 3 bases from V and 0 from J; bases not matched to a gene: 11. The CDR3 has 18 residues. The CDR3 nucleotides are TGCGCCAGCAGCCACATTCTCCCACTAGCGGCGAGCACAGATACGCAGTATTTT. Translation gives CASSHILPLAASTDTQYF.

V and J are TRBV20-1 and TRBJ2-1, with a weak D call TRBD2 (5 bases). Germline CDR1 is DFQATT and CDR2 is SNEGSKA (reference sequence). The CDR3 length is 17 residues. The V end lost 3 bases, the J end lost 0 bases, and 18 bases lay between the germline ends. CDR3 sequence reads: CSASVILDSHSYNEQFF. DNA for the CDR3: TGCAGTGCTAGCGTAATCCTGGACTCCCACTCCTACAATGAGCAGTTCTTC.

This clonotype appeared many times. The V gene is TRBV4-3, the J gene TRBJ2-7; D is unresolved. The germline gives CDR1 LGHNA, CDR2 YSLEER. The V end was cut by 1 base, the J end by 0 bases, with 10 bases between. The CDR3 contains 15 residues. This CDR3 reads CASSQGERSSYEQYF. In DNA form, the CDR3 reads TGCGCCAGCAGCCAAGGCGAGCGCAGCTCCTACGAGCAGTACTTC.

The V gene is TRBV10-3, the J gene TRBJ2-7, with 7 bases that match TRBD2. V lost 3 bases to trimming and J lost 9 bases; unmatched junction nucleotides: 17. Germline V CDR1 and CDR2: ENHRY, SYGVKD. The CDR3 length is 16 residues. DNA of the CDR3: TGTGCCATCAGTGACCTTACTTGGGAGGGAGCGGAATGGCAGTACTTC. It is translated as CAISDLTWEGAEWQYF.

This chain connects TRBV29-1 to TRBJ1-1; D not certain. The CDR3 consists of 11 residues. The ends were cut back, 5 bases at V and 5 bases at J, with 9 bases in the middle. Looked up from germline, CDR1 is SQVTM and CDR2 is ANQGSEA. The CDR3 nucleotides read TGCAGCGTTCAGGAAGGGACTGAAGCTTTCTTT. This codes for CSVQEGTEAFF.

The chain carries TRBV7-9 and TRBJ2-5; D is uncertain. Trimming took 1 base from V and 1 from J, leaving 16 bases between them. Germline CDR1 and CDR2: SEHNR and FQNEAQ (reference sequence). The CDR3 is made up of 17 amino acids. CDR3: CASSLGQQRAVQETQYF. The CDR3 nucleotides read TGTGCCAGCAGCTTAGGCCAGCAAAGAGCAGTCCAAGAGACCCAGTACTTC.

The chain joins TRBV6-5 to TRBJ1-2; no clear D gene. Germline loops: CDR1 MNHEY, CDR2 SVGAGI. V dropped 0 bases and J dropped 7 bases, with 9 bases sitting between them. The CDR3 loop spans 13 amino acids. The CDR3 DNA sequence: TGTGCCAGCAGTTACTCGATTGGGGTTGGCTACACCTTC. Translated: CASSYSIGVGYTF.

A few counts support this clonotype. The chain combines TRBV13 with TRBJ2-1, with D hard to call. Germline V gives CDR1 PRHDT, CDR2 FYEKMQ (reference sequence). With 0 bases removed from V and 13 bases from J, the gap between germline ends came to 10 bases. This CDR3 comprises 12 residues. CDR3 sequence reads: CASSLGRYTQFF. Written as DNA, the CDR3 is TGTGCCAGCAGCTTAGGCCGCTACACTCAGTTCTTC.

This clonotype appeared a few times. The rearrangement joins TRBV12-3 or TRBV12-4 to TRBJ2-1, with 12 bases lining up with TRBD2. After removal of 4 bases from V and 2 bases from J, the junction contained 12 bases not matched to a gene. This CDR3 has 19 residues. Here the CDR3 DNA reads TGTGCCAGCAGTTCCCTAAACGATTGGACTAGCGGGGCCTACAATGAGCAGTTCTTC. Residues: CASSSLNDWTSGAYNEQFF.

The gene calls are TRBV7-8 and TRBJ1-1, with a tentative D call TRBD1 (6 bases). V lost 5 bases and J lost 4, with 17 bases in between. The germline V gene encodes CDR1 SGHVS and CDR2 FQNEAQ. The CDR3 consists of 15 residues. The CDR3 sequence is CASSPEGGAGTEAFF. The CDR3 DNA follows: TGTGCCAGCAGCCCCGAGGGGGGGGCGGGCACTGAAGCTTTCTTT.

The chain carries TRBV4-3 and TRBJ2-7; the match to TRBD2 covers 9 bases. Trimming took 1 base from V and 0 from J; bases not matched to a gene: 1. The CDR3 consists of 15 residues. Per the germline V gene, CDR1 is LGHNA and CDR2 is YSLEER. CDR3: CASSQGSGSSYEQYF. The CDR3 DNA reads TGCGCCAGCAGCCAAGGTAGCGGGAGCTCCTACGAGCAGTACTTC.

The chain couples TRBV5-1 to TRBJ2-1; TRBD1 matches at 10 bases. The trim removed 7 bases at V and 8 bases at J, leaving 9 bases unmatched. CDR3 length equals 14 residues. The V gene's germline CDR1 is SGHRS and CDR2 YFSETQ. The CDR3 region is CASLDRGTTYEQFF. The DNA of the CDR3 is TGCGCCAGCTTGGACAGGGGGACGACCTATGAGCAGTTCTTC.

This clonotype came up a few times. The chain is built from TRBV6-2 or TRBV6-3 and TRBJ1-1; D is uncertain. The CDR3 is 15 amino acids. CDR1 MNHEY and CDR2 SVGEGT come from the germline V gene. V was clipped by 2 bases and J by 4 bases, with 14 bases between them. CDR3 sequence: CASSYGGRGSTEAFF. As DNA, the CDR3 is TGTGCCAGCAGTTACGGAGGGAGAGGAAGCACTGAAGCTTTCTTT.

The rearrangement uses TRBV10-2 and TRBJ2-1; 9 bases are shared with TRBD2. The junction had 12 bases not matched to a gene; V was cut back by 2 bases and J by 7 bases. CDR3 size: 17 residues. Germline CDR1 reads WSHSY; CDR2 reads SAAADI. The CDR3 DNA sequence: TGCGCCAGCAGTGAGGGGGTGCGGGAGGGCCTTTTTAATGAGCAGTTCTTC. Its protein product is CASSEGVREGLFNEQFF.

The CDR3 nucleotides are TGTGCCACCAGTGACCCGGATCGGGGAAGGGAGCTGTTTTTT. This sequence encodes CATSDPDRGRELFF. The rearrangement links TRBV24-1 to TRBJ2-2; tentatively, D is TRBD2 (5 bases). V lost 4 bases and J 9 bases, leaving 14 bases between the germline ends. Germline CDR1 KGHDR, CDR2 SFDVKD. There are 14 residues in the CDR3.

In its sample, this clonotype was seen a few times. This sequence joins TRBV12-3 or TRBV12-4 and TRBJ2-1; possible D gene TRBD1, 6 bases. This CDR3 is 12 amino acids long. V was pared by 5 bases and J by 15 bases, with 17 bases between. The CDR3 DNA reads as TGTGCCAGCAGTGGCCAGGGGCCCGGACCGTTCTTC. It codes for CASSGQGPGPFF.

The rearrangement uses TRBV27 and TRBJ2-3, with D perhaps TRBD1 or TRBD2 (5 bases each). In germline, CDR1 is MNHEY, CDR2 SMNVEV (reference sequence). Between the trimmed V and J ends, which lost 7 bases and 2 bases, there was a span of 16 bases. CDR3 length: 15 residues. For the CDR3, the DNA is TGTGCCAGCATTCCCGAGGGGCAGCTCACAGATACGCAGTATTTT. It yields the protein CASIPEGQLTDTQYF.

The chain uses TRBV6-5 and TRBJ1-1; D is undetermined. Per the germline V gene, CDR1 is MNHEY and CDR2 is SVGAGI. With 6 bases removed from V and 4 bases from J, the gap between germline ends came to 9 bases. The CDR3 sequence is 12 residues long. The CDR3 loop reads CASRRLGTEAFF. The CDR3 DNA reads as TGTGCCAGCAGGAGACTTGGCACTGAAGCTTTCTTT.

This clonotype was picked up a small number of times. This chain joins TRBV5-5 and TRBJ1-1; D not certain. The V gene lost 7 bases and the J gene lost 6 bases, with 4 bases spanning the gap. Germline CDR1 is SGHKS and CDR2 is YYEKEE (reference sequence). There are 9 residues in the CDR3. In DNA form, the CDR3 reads TGTGCCAGCGGCGCTGAAGCTTTCTTT. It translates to CASGAEAFF.

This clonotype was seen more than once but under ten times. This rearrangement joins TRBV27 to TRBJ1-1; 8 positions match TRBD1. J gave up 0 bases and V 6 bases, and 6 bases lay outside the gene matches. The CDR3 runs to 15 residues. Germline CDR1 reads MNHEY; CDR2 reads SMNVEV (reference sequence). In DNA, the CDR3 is TGTGCCAGCAGCGTTACAGGGGGGATGAACACTGAAGCTTTCTTT. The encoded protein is CASSVTGGMNTEAFF.

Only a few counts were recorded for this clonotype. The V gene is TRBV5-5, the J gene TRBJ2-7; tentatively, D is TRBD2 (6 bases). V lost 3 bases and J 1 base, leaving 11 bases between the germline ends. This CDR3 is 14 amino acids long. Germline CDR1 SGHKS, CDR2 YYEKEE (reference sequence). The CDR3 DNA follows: TGTGCCAGCAGCTCTACGGCGGGGTCCTACGAGCAGTACTTC. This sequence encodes CASSSTAGSYEQYF.

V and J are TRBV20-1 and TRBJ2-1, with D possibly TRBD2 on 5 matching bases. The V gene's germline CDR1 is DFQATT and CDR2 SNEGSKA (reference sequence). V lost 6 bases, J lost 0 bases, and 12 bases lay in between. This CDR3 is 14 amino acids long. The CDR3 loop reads CSAPTGFSYNEQFF. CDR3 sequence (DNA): TGCAGTGCCCCGACGGGGTTCTCCTACAATGAGCAGTTCTTC.

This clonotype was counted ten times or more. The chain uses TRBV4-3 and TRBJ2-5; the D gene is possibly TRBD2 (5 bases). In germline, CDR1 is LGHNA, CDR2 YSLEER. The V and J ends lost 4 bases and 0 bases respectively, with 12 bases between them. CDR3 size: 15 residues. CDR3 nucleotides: TGCGCCAGCAGCCCTAGACGGCGGGACCAAGAGACCCAGTACTTC. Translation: CASSPRRRDQETQYF.